The rows below give T cell receptor beta chains drawn from one sample of a study of PD-1 blockade in classical Hodgkin lymphoma. Profiling relied on immunoSEQ multiplex PCR, and the TCRdb table lists in-frame clones only, not all of them. Of more than 20,000 clones listed, 88% are singletons. Sequences were derived from peripheral blood mononuclear cells (PBMCs), sampled before the fourth cycle of nivolumab. The receptors derive from a human donor with classical Hodgkin lymphoma. The CDR3 runs from the conserved cysteine through the conserved F or W. Fields, in order: J gene, V gene, CDR3 protein.

j_call: TRBJ2-5; v_call: TRBV10-3; cdr3_aa: CAISDRQGQETQYF
j_call: TRBJ1-2; v_call: TRBV5-4; cdr3_aa: CASSVGGANYGYTF
j_call: TRBJ1-3; v_call: TRBV30; cdr3_aa: CAWSVGAGGFSGNTIYF
j_call: TRBJ1-2; v_call: TRBV5-1; cdr3_aa: CASSLASPGTGAGGYTF
j_call: TRBJ1-5; v_call: TRBV6-1; cdr3_aa: CASSETQSPYSNQPQHF
j_call: TRBJ2-5; v_call: TRBV30; cdr3_aa: CAWRAGPQETQYF
j_call: TRBJ1-4; v_call: TRBV14; cdr3_aa: CASNYKFRTGEDEKLFF
j_call: TRBJ2-1; v_call: TRBV5-1; cdr3_aa: CASSLDYLYNEQFF
j_call: TRBJ2-1; v_call: TRBV5-8; cdr3_aa: CASSLSETNEQFF
j_call: TRBJ1-4; v_call: TRBV7-9; cdr3_aa: CASSLAGSGNEKLFF
j_call: TRBJ1-1; v_call: TRBV2; cdr3_aa: CASSASGTGTEAFF
j_call: TRBJ2-7; v_call: TRBV14; cdr3_aa: CASSPLTSSDTSYEQYF
j_call: TRBJ2-2; v_call: TRBV9; cdr3_aa: CASSVPRDRGDTGELFF
j_call: TRBJ2-2; v_call: TRBV29-1; cdr3_aa: CSVEGADRNTGELFF
j_call: TRBJ2-5; v_call: TRBV27; cdr3_aa: CASSFQGAETQYF
j_call: TRBJ2-1; v_call: TRBV6-4; cdr3_aa: CASSATGSSYNEQFF
j_call: TRBJ2-7; v_call: TRBV11-2; cdr3_aa: CASSLLISYEQYF
j_call: NA; v_call: TRBV7-6; cdr3_aa: CASSLGPNYEQYF
j_call: TRBJ2-3; v_call: TRBV5-1; cdr3_aa: CASSLTSGDLFRTDTQYF
j_call: TRBJ2-7; v_call: TRBV18; cdr3_aa: CASSPPGSYEQYF
j_call: TRBJ2-1; v_call: TRBV27; cdr3_aa: CASSLPGSEQFF
j_call: TRBJ2-5; v_call: TRBV5-1; cdr3_aa: CASSSAGTVQETQYF
j_call: TRBJ2-1; v_call: TRBV30; cdr3_aa: CAWSKSGNEQFF
j_call: TRBJ2-1; v_call: TRBV7-3; cdr3_aa: CASSLQGSTYNEQFF
j_call: TRBJ2-3; v_call: TRBV6-5; cdr3_aa: CASSYTSGSSDTQYF
j_call: TRBJ1-3; v_call: TRBV6-6; cdr3_aa: CASSSQGASGNTIYF
j_call: TRBJ1-2; v_call: TRBV7-6; cdr3_aa: CASTLGGPNYGYTF
j_call: TRBJ2-7; v_call: TRBV27; cdr3_aa: CASSWGYEQYF
j_call: TRBJ1-2; v_call: TRBV6-5; cdr3_aa: CASSYRRGQGYGYTF
j_call: TRBJ2-2; v_call: TRBV4-2; cdr3_aa: CASSQDWGGHNTGELFF
j_call: TRBJ2-3; v_call: TRBV5-1; cdr3_aa: CASSLLSPSTDTQYF
j_call: TRBJ1-3; v_call: TRBV6-5; cdr3_aa: CASSPGRGNGNTIYF
j_call: TRBJ1-4; v_call: TRBV6-6; cdr3_aa: CASSYGATAEKLFF
j_call: TRBJ1-2; v_call: TRBV5-4; cdr3_aa: CASSSPGQGPRGYTF
j_call: TRBJ1-2; v_call: TRBV29-1; cdr3_aa: CSVGQRANYGYTF
j_call: TRBJ2-5; v_call: TRBV30; cdr3_aa: CAWSSGGEETQYF